The 15 T cell receptor beta chains reported below all come from one sample, sequenced in a study of blood T cell repertoires in COVID-19. Method: immunoSEQ multiplex PCR; TCRdb's copy keeps in-frame clones and lacks some. The profile covers 75,000 to 90,000 clones, with around four fifths appearing a single time and roughly a third taken by the ten largest. The sequencing sample was made of peripheral blood. The receptors derive from a man between 60 and 70 years old with COVID-19, enrolled during active disease.

The genes are TRBV7-9 and TRBJ2-2, with 9 bases identical to TRBD1. Germline V lookup: CDR1 SEHNR, CDR2 FQNEAQ (reference sequence). After removal of 7 bases from V and 4 bases from J, the junction contained 1 base not matched to a gene. This CDR3 contains 13 residues. CDR3 bases: TGTGCCAGCAAGGACAGGGGCACCGGGGAGCTGTTTTTT. Encoded protein: CASKDRGTGELFF.

The sample holds one count of this clone. This chain uses TRBV7-8 with TRBJ1-1, with D unclear. Germline V CDR1 and CDR2: SGHVS, FQNEAQ. The V end lost 1 base, the J end lost 1 base, and 10 bases lay between the germline ends. The CDR3 is 15 residues long. CDR3 region: CASSLGVLQNTEAFF. The CDR3 bases are TGTGCCAGCAGCTTAGGCGTGTTGCAGAACACTGAAGCTTTCTTT.

This chain joins TRBV19 and TRBJ2-2; 11 bases line up with TRBD1. CDR1 and CDR2 from the germline V gene are LNHDA and SQIVND (reference sequence). This CDR3 is 16 amino acids long. Trimming took 3 bases from V and 6 from J; bases not matched to a gene: 6. CDR3 amino acids: CASSMGTGGSPGELFF. The CDR3 DNA follows: TGTGCCAGTAGTATGGGGACAGGGGGATCCCCCGGGGAGCTGTTTTTT.

The chain carries TRBV6-2 or TRBV6-3 and TRBJ2-3; possibly TRBD2 for D (5 bases). The CDR3 totals 15 residues. From germline, CDR1 is MNHEY and CDR2 SVGEGT. Trimming left V 5 bases short and J 1 base short, with 13 bases between. The CDR3 DNA sequence: TGTGCCAGCAGTCCCTGGGGAGCCCGCACAGATACGCAGTATTTT. Protein product: CASSPWGARTDTQYF.

This chain uses TRBV3-1 (or the pseudogene TRBV3-2) with TRBJ1-2; TRBD1 matches at 9 bases. The CDR3 contains 15 residues. Trimming removed 0 bases from V and 4 bases from J; junction bases left unmatched: 3. The germline V gene has CDR1 LGHDT and CDR2 YNNKEL (reference sequence). The CDR3 nucleotides read TGTGCCAGCAGCCAAGATGGGACAGGGACCTATGGCTACACCTTC. Protein sequence: CASSQDGTGTYGYTF.

The chain combines TRBV27 with TRBJ2-7; D is undetermined. V lost 4 bases, J lost 5 bases, and 15 bases lay in between. The germline CDR1 and CDR2 sequences are MNHEY and SMNVEV (reference sequence). CDR3 size: 14 residues. This CDR3 reads CASSSFTGSHEQYF. In DNA, the CDR3 is TGTGCCAGCAGTTCCTTTACCGGGTCCCACGAGCAGTACTTC.

The V call is TRBV25-1, the J call TRBJ1-1, with 8 bases aligning to TRBD1. This CDR3 comprises 14 residues. CDR1 is MGHDK, CDR2 SYGVNS, per germline. The V segment lost 4 bases and the J segment 4 bases; nucleotides outside the gene matches: 5. CDR3 bases: TGTGCCAGCAGTGGGCAGGGGGCGCGCACTGAAGCTTTCTTT. Translation: CASSGQGARTEAFF.

This rearrangement joins TRBV14 to TRBJ2-7; D ambiguous. CDR3 length equals 14 residues. The V and J ends lost 2 bases and 2 bases respectively, with 10 bases between them. Germline CDR1 SGHDN, CDR2 FVKESK. CDR3 sequence: CASSQSPVTYEQYF. In nucleotides, the CDR3 is TGTGCCAGCAGCCAATCCCCAGTGACCTACGAGCAGTACTTC.

The V call is TRBV2, the J call TRBJ1-4; a possible D gene is TRBD1 (5 bases). The CDR3 consists of 13 residues. Trimming pared 7 bases from V and 5 bases from J, leaving 11 bases between. The germline CDR1 and CDR2 sequences are SNHLY and FYNNEI. The CDR3 loop is CASIERGNEKLFF. In DNA form, the CDR3 reads TGTGCCAGCATAGAACGGGGGAATGAAAAACTGTTTTTT.

The chain uses TRBV5-8 and TRBJ2-7, with a tentative D call TRBD1 (6 bases). Germline V gene sequence: CDR1 SGHTS, CDR2 YDEGEE. The CDR3 totals 16 residues. V was clipped by 0 bases and J by 1 base, with 14 bases between them. The CDR3 DNA is TGTGCCAGCAGCTTGGGCGACAGGCCGTCATCCTACGAGCAGTACTTC. This codes for CASSLGDRPSSYEQYF.

This sequence joins TRBV5-6 and TRBJ1-6, with 9 bases fitting TRBD1. CDR3 length equals 14 residues. Germline values: CDR1 SGHDT, CDR2 YYEEEE. The V and J ends lost 4 bases and 8 bases, in that order; junction bases with no gene match: 4. CDR3 sequence: CASSTDRGYSPLHF. The CDR3 DNA reads as TGTGCCAGCAGCACCGACAGGGGGTATTCACCCCTCCACTTT.

This clone has more than one count but fewer than ten. The chain combines TRBV9 with TRBJ2-7; 10 nucleotides agree with TRBD1. The CDR3 consists of 15 residues. Germline lookup yields CDR1 SGDLS and CDR2 YYNGEE. Losses at the gene ends were 4 bases for V and 6 bases for J; bases not matched to a gene: 10. The CDR3 DNA is TGTGCCAGCAGCTCCACCGGGACAGGGGCCTTCGAGCAGTACTTC. As protein: CASSSTGTGAFEQYF.

The rearrangement links TRBV5-6 to TRBJ1-1; no clear D. The CDR3 spans 15 residues. Germline V gene lookup returns CDR1 SGHDT and CDR2 YYEEEE. Trimming took off 0 bases at V and 4 bases at J, with 13 bases between the two ends. For the CDR3, the DNA is TGTGCCAGCAGCTTGGTTTTAGGAGGAGGCACTGAAGCTTTCTTT. Protein: CASSLVLGGGTEAFF. Combining the CDR3 with reference TRBV5-6 and TRBJ1-1 gives the whole variable domain DAGVTQSPTHLIKTRGQQVTLRCSPKSGHDTVSWYQQALGQGPQFIFQYYEEEERQRGNFPDRFSGHQFPNYSSELNVNALLLGDSALYLCASSLVLGGGTEAFFGQGTRLTVV.

The CDR3 sequence: CASSLVSLAGYDTGELFF. Written as DNA, the CDR3 is TGTGCCAGCAGCTTAGTTTCCTTAGCGGGGTACGACACCGGGGAGCTGTTTTTT. This chain connects TRBV11-2 to TRBJ2-2, with 8 bases that match TRBD2. Germline lookup yields CDR1 SGHAT and CDR2 FQNNGV. V trimming: 1 base; J trimming: 3 bases; junction bases outside the gene matches: 10. The CDR3 length is 18 residues.

The CDR3 here is CATSDTGQNYGYTF. DNA of the CDR3: TGTGCCACCAGTGATACGGGACAAAACTATGGCTACACCTTC. The chain uses TRBV24-1 and TRBJ1-2, with D possibly TRBD1 on 6 matching bases. CDR3 length equals 14 residues. Germline CDR1 reads KGHDR; CDR2 reads SFDVKD. The germline V and J ends were trimmed by 3 bases and 2 bases, with 9 bases remaining between them.